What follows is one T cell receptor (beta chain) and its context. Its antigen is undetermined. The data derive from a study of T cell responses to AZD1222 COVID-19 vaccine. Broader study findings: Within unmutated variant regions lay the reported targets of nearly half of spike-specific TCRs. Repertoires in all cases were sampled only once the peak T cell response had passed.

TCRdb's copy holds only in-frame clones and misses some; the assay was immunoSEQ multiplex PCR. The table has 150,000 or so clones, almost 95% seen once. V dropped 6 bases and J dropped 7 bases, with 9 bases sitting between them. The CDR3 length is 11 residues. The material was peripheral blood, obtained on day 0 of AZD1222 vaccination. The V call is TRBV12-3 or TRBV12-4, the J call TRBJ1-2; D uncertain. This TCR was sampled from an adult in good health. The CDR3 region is CASRRGSGYTF. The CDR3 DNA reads TGTGCCAGCAGAAGAGGTTCTGGCTACACCTTC.